The rows below give T cell receptor beta chains drawn from one sample of a study of T cell responses to AZD1222 COVID-19 vaccine. Here immunoSEQ multiplex PCR was the method, and the copy in TCRdb shows in-frame clones only, minus some. Of 90,000 to 150,000 clones in the sample, around nine tenths are singletons; the top ten hold 3.5% to 4.5%. The sequenced sample was peripheral blood, obtained on day 0 of AZD1222 vaccination. The receptors derive from an adult in good health. The CDR3 runs from the conserved cysteine through the conserved F or W. Fields, in order: D gene, clone size, J gene, V gene, CDR3 protein, CDR3 DNA. D genes are given only for firm matches. Expanded clones are given a class, and other clones once, few, many or no size at all.

>TRBD1|.|TRBJ1-6|TRBV2
CASTEDGQGGSPLHF
TGTGCCAGCACCGAAGACGGACAGGGCGGTTCACCCCTCCACTTT
>.|few|TRBJ1-6|TRBV27
CASSGGGNSPLHF
TGTGCCAGCTCCGGGGGGGGTAATTCACCCCTCCACTTT
>.|.|TRBJ2-3|TRBV6-4
CASSRTLLGTDTQYF
TGTGCCAGCAGTCGGACCCTTCTTGGCACAGATACGCAGTATTTT
>.|.|TRBJ1-3|TRBV19
CASSMLESSGNTIYF
TGTGCCAGTAGTATGCTAGAGAGCTCTGGAAACACCATATATTTT
>TRBD2|.|TRBJ2-3|TRBV4-3
CASSQGISGGAPDTQYF
TGCGCCAGCAGCCAAGGGATTAGCGGGGGGGCACCAGATACGCAGTATTTT
>.|.|TRBJ2-3|TRBV11-2
CASSHGTSPGTDTQYF
TGTGCCAGCAGCCATGGGACTTCCCCGGGCACAGATACGCAGTATTTT
>TRBD1|.|TRBJ1-2|TRBV18
CASSRIGTEANYGYTF
TGTGCCAGCTCCCGTATTGGGACAGAAGCTAACTATGGCTACACCTTC
>.|.|TRBJ1-2|TRBV5-8
CASRGLRYGYTF
TGTGCCAGCAGGGGGCTACGGTATGGCTACACCTTC
>.|.|TRBJ1-6|TRBV6-1
CASSEGDYNSPLHF
TGTGCCAGCAGTGAAGGGGACTATAATTCACCCCTCCACTTT
>TRBD1|once|TRBJ1-5|TRBV7-8
CASRPTGDSNQPQHF
TGTGCCAGCAGGCCAACAGGGGATAGCAATCAGCCCCAGCATTTT
>TRBD1|.|TRBJ1-3|TRBV5-1
CASSLEQGATGNTIYF
TGCGCCAGCAGCTTGGAACAGGGGGCAACTGGAAACACCATATATTTT
>.|few|TRBJ2-7|TRBV28
CATGDRRSYEQYF
TGTGCCACCGGGGACCGAAGGTCCTACGAGCAGTACTTC
>.|.|TRBJ1-2|TRBV5-8
CASSDRGYTF
TGTGCCAGCAGCGATCGGGGCTACACCTTC
>.|.|TRBJ1-1|TRBV5-6
CASSRDPNTEAFF
TGTGCCAGCAGCCGAGACCCGAACACTGAAGCTTTCTTT
>TRBD1|.|TRBJ1-6|TRBV5-1
CASSLGQGNSPLHF
TGCGCCAGCAGCTTGGGACAGGGTAATTCACCCCTCCACTTT
>TRBD1|.|TRBJ1-2|TRBV19
CASRRTGGPYGYTF
TGTGCCAGTAGGAGGACAGGGGGCCCTTATGGCTACACCTTC
>TRBD1|.|TRBJ2-7|TRBV5-8
CASSSWGQGSSYEQYF
TGTGCCAGCAGCTCCTGGGGACAGGGAAGCTCCTACGAGCAGTACTTC
>.|.|TRBJ1-6|TRBV19
CASSGRQESSYNSPLHF
TGTGCCAGTAGTGGTAGACAGGAGAGCTCCTATAATTCACCCCTCCACTTT
>.|.|TRBJ1-5|TRBV18
CASSPPGEWRNQPQHF
TGTGCCAGCTCACCACCAGGGGAGTGGCGCAATCAGCCCCAGCATTTT
>.|.|TRBJ1-4|TRBV5-1
CASSLGAGKGEKLFF
TGCGCCAGCAGCTTAGGAGCGGGGAAGGGTGAAAAACTGTTTTTT
>TRBD1|.|TRBJ1-1|TRBV7-9
CASSLTGGRVTEAFF
TGTGCCAGCAGCCTGACAGGGGGCCGGGTCACTGAAGCTTTCTTT
>TRBD1|.|TRBJ1-6|TRBV9
CASSVGEGANSPLHF
TGTGCCAGCAGCGTAGGGGAGGGGGCGAATTCACCCCTCCACTTT
>TRBD1|.|TRBJ1-5|TRBV5-1
CASSRDRDQPQHF
TGCGCCAGCAGCCGGGACAGGGATCAGCCCCAGCATTTT
>.|medium-sized|TRBJ2-7|TRBV15
CATSRGGDYEQYF
TGTGCCACCAGCCGAGGAGGTGACTACGAGCAGTACTTC
>TRBD2|.|TRBJ2-5|TRBV5-1
CASSLAPGGRETQYF
TGCGCCAGCAGCTTAGCCCCGGGGGGGCGAGAGACCCAGTACTTC
>TRBD1|.|TRBJ1-2|TRBV5-5
CASSLGMVTTGGPIYGYTF
TGTGCCAGCAGCTTGGGAATGGTTACGACAGGGGGTCCAATCTATGGCTACACCTTC
>.|.|TRBJ2-1|TRBV3-1/TRBV3-2
CASSQDGRGPSSYNEQFF
TGTGCCAGCAGCCAAGATGGCAGGGGCCCTAGCTCCTACAATGAGCAGTTCTTC
>.|.|TRBJ1-6|TRBV9
CASSPQEGVGNSPLHF
TGTGCCAGCAGCCCCCAAGAAGGGGTCGGAAATTCACCCCTCCACTTT
>.|.|TRBJ2-5|TRBV15
CATSRGGAQETQYF
TGTGCCACCAGCAGAGGGGGCGCTCAAGAGACCCAGTACTTC
>.|.|TRBJ1-2|TRBV14
CASSQVPGKNYGYTF
TGTGCCAGCAGCCAAGTCCCGGGAAAAAACTATGGCTACACCTTC
>TRBD2|.|TRBJ2-1|TRBV29-1
CSVDRLAGADEQFF
TGCAGCGTTGATAGGCTAGCGGGGGCGGATGAGCAGTTCTTC
>TRBD2|.|TRBJ2-7|TRBV3-1/TRBV3-2
CASSQAGGREEQYF
TGTGCCAGCAGCCAAGCGGGGGGACGGGAGGAGCAGTACTTC
>TRBD1|.|TRBJ1-3|TRBV6-4
CASSGLRDRAGNTIYF
TGTGCCAGCAGTGGATTGCGGGACAGGGCTGGAAACACCATATATTTT
>TRBD1|few|TRBJ1-4|TRBV7-2
CASSQNRGPAEKLFF
TGTGCCAGCAGCCAGAACAGGGGCCCCGCTGAAAAACTGTTTTTT
>.|.|TRBJ1-3|TRBV19
CASSDVGPGPSGNTIYF
TGTGCCAGTAGTGATGTTGGCCCCGGGCCCTCTGGAAACACCATATATTTT
>TRBD1|.|TRBJ1-1|TRBV5-4
CASSPTTDRATEAFF
TGTGCCAGCAGCCCAACCACCGACAGGGCCACTGAAGCTTTCTTT
>.|medium-sized|TRBJ2-7|TRBV5-1
CASSLDGAYEQYF
TGCGCCAGTTCCCTTGACGGGGCCTACGAGCAGTACTTC
>TRBD1|.|TRBJ1-5|TRBV19
CASSASGGKNQPQHF
TGTGCCAGTAGTGCTTCAGGGGGCAAGAATCAGCCCCAGCATTTT
>.|few|TRBJ1-2|TRBV11-1
CASSLVRGSGYTF
TGTGCCAGCAGCTTGGTTCGGGGGAGCGGCTACACCTTC
>.|.|TRBJ1-4|TRBV5-1
CASSWTPTTNEKLFF
TGCGCCAGCAGCTGGACACCGACAACTAATGAAAAACTGTTTTTT
>TRBD1|.|TRBJ1-5|TRBV19
CASAGTARNQPQHF
TGTGCCAGTGCGGGGACAGCTCGCAATCAGCCCCAGCATTTT
>TRBD1|.|TRBJ1-1|TRBV7-9
CASSLGRGGTAFF
TGTGCCAGCAGCTTAGGACGAGGGGGCACAGCTTTCTTT
>.|.|TRBJ1-1|TRBV7-9
CASSPYPPGRRNTEAFF
TGTGCCAGCAGCCCATATCCCCCGGGGAGGAGGAACACTGAAGCTTTCTTT
>.|.|TRBJ1-2|TRBV2
CASSGGEYGYTF
TGTGCCAGTTCCGGGGGGGAGTATGGCTACACCTTC
>TRBD1|few|TRBJ2-6|TRBV6-6
CASSLRDRGVGANVLTF
TGTGCCAGCAGTCTTCGGGACAGGGGTGTTGGGGCCAACGTCCTGACTTTC
>.|.|TRBJ2-5|TRBV14
CASSQDRGGAETQYF
TGTGCCAGCAGCCAAGATCGAGGGGGGGCCGAGACCCAGTACTTC
>.|.|TRBJ1-2|TRBV7-9
CASSLGGSYGYTF
TGTGCCAGCAGCTTAGGTGGTAGCTATGGCTACACCTTC